A single T cell receptor beta chain is shown here with its context. The antigen is undetermined. This sequence is one base from a far larger clone and is likely a read error. Germline CDR1 reads MNHNY; CDR2 reads SVGAGI (reference sequence). V was trimmed by 4 bases and J by 5 bases, leaving 4 bases between them. The CDR3 covers 11 residues. This specimen belongs to a study of shared clonotypes between healthy human individuals. Study information: Plates per donor: three CD4 naive, three CD4 memory, two CD8 naive, one CD8 memory. Study-level findings and limits: Naive subsets, compared against memory subsets, generally had larger estimated richness values.

The run depth of the assay was deep. Using immunoSEQ multiplex PCR, the repertoire was profiled, and TCRdb retains in-frame clones only, with some absent. The data hold about 1 million clones, with about 75% observed a single time. This TCR came from a man aged 18 to 30 in good health. V and J are TRBV6-6 and TRBJ2-3, with D hard to call. Sequenced input: memory CD4+ T cells sorted from blood. The subset here: CD45RA-negative fraction. The CDR3 region has the DNA TGTGCCAGCAGTTGGAGAGATACGCAGTATTTT. Encoded protein: CASSWRDTQYF.